Each of the 20 T cell receptor delta chains below was sequenced from the same sample in a study of Vδ1+ human thymocytes. The antigens for these receptors are not known. RNA was extracted from the cells and then reverse transcribed. CDR3 amplicons came from multiplex PCR with pooled V-gene forward and constant-region reverse primers. TCRdb reanalysed the multiplex PCR reads via CATT. The table lists under 85,000 delta-chain clones, approximately 30% of them singletons. Study-wide results and limits: Thymic TRG and TRD repertoires appeared highly polyclonal.

The sequenced sample was Vdelta1+ gamma-delta thymocytes from the thymus. Documented subset: FACS-sorted CD3+ TCRalphabeta- TCRVdelta1+ TCRVdelta2- thymocytes. The receptors derive from a boy in the first two years of life who had congenital heart surgery.

The V call is TRDV1, the J call TRDJ1; a weak D match, TRDD3 (6 bases). Germline CDR1 TSWWSYY, CDR2 QGS. The CDR3 length is 15 residues. V was shortened by 1 base and J by 6 bases, with 15 bases between the two germline ends. CDR3 DNA sequence: TGTGCTCTTGGGGAACGTGTGGGGGTTATGCATAAACTCATCTTT. Its translation is CALGERVGVMHKLIF.

V usage is TRDV1 and J usage is TRDJ1, with 11 bases that match TRDD3. Germline values: CDR1 TSWWSYY, CDR2 QGS. The CDR3 has 20 amino acids. V was pared by 0 bases and J by 0 bases, with 12 bases of the junction left unmatched. The CDR3 sequence is CALGELPWGIPTLYTDKLIF. Here the CDR3 DNA reads TGTGCTCTTGGGGAACTCCCCTGGGGGATACCAACCTTGTACACCGATAAACTCATCTTT.

The J gene is TRDJ1, the V gene TRDV1, with 9 bases matching TRDD3. Germline trimming cut 1 base from V and 0 bases from J; bases unmatched to any gene: 12. Germline CDR1 and CDR2: TSWWSYY and QGS. The CDR3 contains 19 residues. This CDR3 reads CALGEQPLVGDIYTDKLIF. The CDR3 region has the DNA TGTGCTCTTGGGGAACAGCCGTTGGTGGGGGATATATACACCGATAAACTCATCTTT.

This clone was observed a few times. The chain is built from TRDV1 and TRDJ1, with 12 bases aligning to TRDD3. V lost 1 base and J lost 3; bases outside the gene matches: 24. Looked up from germline, CDR1 is TSWWSYY and CDR2 is QGS. There are 23 residues in the CDR3. The CDR3 spells CALGEREGAFLRTGGYSADKLIF. CDR3 in DNA: TGTGCTCTTGGGGAACGTGAAGGGGCCTTCCTCAGAACTGGGGGATACTCCGCCGATAAACTCATCTTT.

This clone has more than one count but fewer than ten. The V and J genes are TRDV2 and TRDJ3, with TRDD3 matching over 7 bases. V shed 3 bases, J shed 1 base, and the junction held 17 bases outside the gene matches. The length of the CDR3 is 21 residues. Germline V gives CDR1 GEAIGNYY, CDR2 EKD. The CDR3 sequence is CACDPSLTGDILSWDTRQMFF. The CDR3 DNA follows: TGTGCCTGTGACCCATCCCTTACTGGGGATATACTATCCTGGGACACCCGACAGATGTTTTTC.

This chain uses TRDV1 with TRDJ1, with 9 bases identical to TRDD3. Germline V lookup: CDR1 TSWWSYY, CDR2 QGS. This CDR3 contains 27 residues. V gave up 0 bases and J gave up 0 bases; unmatched junction bases: 35. This CDR3 reads CALGELIGRPDSHLLGEGISHTDKLIF. DNA of the CDR3: TGTGCTCTTGGGGAACTCATCGGCCGGCCGGATTCCCACCTACTGGGGGAAGGTATCTCGCACACCGATAAACTCATCTTT.

The V gene is TRDV1, the J gene TRDJ1; 10 nucleotides agree with TRDD3. The CDR3 spans 18 residues. Germline CDR1 is TSWWSYY and CDR2 is QGS. With V trimmed by 9 bases and J by 3 bases, 19 bases remained unmatched. CDR3 coding DNA: TGTGCTCTAAAATCTTTGGTCACGGGGGGGATACGCCCCGATAAACTCATCTTT. Translation gives CALKSLVTGGIRPDKLIF.

The chain links TRDV1 to TRDJ1; weak D call: TRDD3 (6 bases). The V end was cut by 2 bases, the J end by 2 bases, with 42 bases between. The germline V gene encodes CDR1 TSWWSYY and CDR2 QGS. CDR3 length: 25 amino acids. CDR3 sequence (DNA): TGTGCTCTTGGGGAAAACCTACTCAGCAACCCCATCCAGGCGAAACTGGGAGGAACGACCGATAAACTCATCTTT. Its translation is CALGENLLSNPIQAKLGGTTDKLIF.

V is TRDV1 and J is TRDJ1; 12 bases map to TRDD3. After removal of 3 bases from V and 0 bases from J, the junction contained 29 bases not matched to a gene. In germline, CDR1 is TSWWSYY, CDR2 QGS. This CDR3 is built from 25 residues. In DNA, the CDR3 is TGTGCTCTTGGGGACTCCAGCGGGCCTTTAGGCTATAATTGTACTGGGGGATACTACACCGATAAACTCATCTTT. Protein sequence: CALGDSSGPLGYNCTGGYYTDKLIF.

The chain couples TRDV1 to TRDJ1; maybe TRDD3 (5 bases). V was shortened by 0 bases and J by 0 bases, with 14 bases between the two germline ends. CDR1 TSWWSYY and CDR2 QGS come from the germline V gene. The CDR3 is 17 amino acids. The DNA of the CDR3 is TGTGCTCTTGGGGAACTAGAATGGGATTTTTACACCGATAAACTCATCTTT. Translated: CALGELEWDFYTDKLIF.

The J gene is TRDJ1, the V gene TRDV1; 9 bases align to TRDD3. The V and J ends lost 6 bases and 2 bases, in that order; junction bases with no gene match: 22. Germline V gives CDR1 TSWWSYY, CDR2 QGS. The CDR3 contains 20 residues. CDR3 region: CALGVGLLTPYWGTTDKLIF. The CDR3 region has the DNA TGTGCTCTTGGCGTTGGCCTTCTCACTCCTTACTGGGGGACTACCGATAAACTCATCTTT.

Comments on this clone: This sample includes further DNA sequences coding for the same CDR3. The rearrangement links TRDV1 to TRDJ1; TRDD3 might be the D (6 bases). The germline gives CDR1 TSWWSYY, CDR2 QGS. This CDR3 comprises 16 residues. CDR3 sequence: CAYLVLGPSYTDKLIF. The CDR3 nucleotides are TGTGCATACCTTGTACTGGGTCCTTCGTACACCGATAAACTCATCTTT.

The table lists this clone with a count of one. The chain joins TRDV2 to TRDJ1, with 7 nucleotides matching TRDD3. This CDR3 has 15 amino acids. Germline V CDR1 and CDR2: GEAIGNYY, EKD. Trimming removed 1 base from V and 8 bases from J; junction bases left unmatched: 12. In DNA form, the CDR3 reads TGTGCCTGTGACACGGGGATTTTAGGGGGATGGAAACTCATCTTT. Amino acids: CACDTGILGGWKLIF.

This rearrangement joins TRDV1 to TRDJ1, with unresolved D. Per the germline V gene, CDR1 is TSWWSYY and CDR2 is QGS. The germline V and J ends were trimmed by 0 bases and 3 bases, with 20 bases remaining between them. CDR3 length: 18 residues. CDR3 region: CALGELKGQTWYADKLIF. The CDR3 coding sequence is TGTGCTCTTGGGGAACTGAAAGGGCAGACTTGGTACGCCGATAAACTCATCTTT.

In its sample, this clone was seen once. The V call is TRDV1, the J call TRDJ1; D is possibly TRDD2 (6 bases). Trimming pared 4 bases from V and 0 bases from J, leaving 30 bases between. CDR3 length: 21 amino acids. CDR1 is TSWWSYY, CDR2 QGS, per germline. DNA of the CDR3: TGTGCTCTTGGGGGCTTTGCGTCCTACGGAAAATACTGCCCTGACACCGATAAACTCATCTTT. Translating it yields CALGGFASYGKYCPDTDKLIF.

This chain links TRDV1 with TRDJ1, with 13 bases lining up with TRDD3. Germline lookup yields CDR1 TSWWSYY and CDR2 QGS. The CDR3 totals 22 residues. V shed 8 bases and J 0 bases; nucleotides not matched to a gene: 24. As DNA, the CDR3 is TGTGCTCTTTTAATCCCGTCCTCCGACCCTACTGGGGGATACGGGTACACCGATAAACTCATCTTT. Translated: CALLIPSSDPTGGYGYTDKLIF.

A note on this clone: The same CDR3 is also encoded by other DNA sequences in this sample. The rearrangement uses TRDV1 and TRDJ1; TRDD3 matches at 12 bases. Germline trimming cut 4 bases from V and 0 bases from J; bases unmatched to any gene: 18. This CDR3 region has 21 residues. Germline assignment: CDR1 TSWWSYY and CDR2 QGS. The CDR3 region has the DNA TGTGCTCTTGGGGCGGCCTACGGTGGTTACTGGGGGATACCTAACACCGATAAACTCATCTTT. It encodes CALGAAYGGYWGIPNTDKLIF.

The chain joins TRDV1 to TRDJ1, with 9 nucleotides matching TRDD2. V lost 3 bases to trimming and J lost 0 bases; unmatched junction nucleotides: 29. Germline-derived CDR1 and CDR2 are TSWWSYY and QGS. The CDR3 extends over 24 amino acids. DNA of the CDR3: TGTGCTCTTGGGGAGACCGGCCTTCCTACGTCTGGGCGTTACTGGGTGATAGACACCGATAAACTCATCTTT. The encoded protein is CALGETGLPTSGRYWVIDTDKLIF.

This chain uses TRDV1 with TRDJ1, with TRDD3 matching 12 bases. Trimming removed 8 bases from V and 3 bases from J; junction bases left unmatched: 31. Per the germline V gene, CDR1 is TSWWSYY and CDR2 is QGS. The length of the CDR3 is 23 residues. DNA of the CDR3: TGTGCTCTTAGGAGAGTTCCTACTTCACCCCCCTGGGGGATACGCCAGGGTCCCGATAAACTCATCTTT. The encoded protein is CALRRVPTSPPWGIRQGPDKLIF.

This clone came up a few times. The V and J genes are TRDV1 and TRDJ1; 13 bases line up with TRDD3. Per the germline V gene, CDR1 is TSWWSYY and CDR2 is QGS. Unmatched junction bases numbered 18, after V lost 2 bases and J lost 3 bases. The CDR3 runs 21 residues. CDR3 nucleotide sequence: TGTGCTCTTGGGGAATCGACCTTCCTACAGGCTACTGGGGGATACGCCGATAAACTCATCTTT. It encodes CALGESTFLQATGGYADKLIF.